The clone carrying this T cell receptor beta chain has a handful of counts. Antigen specificity is unknown. This specimen belongs to a study of cytomegalovirus exposure and HLA in healthy donors. Broader study findings: A later analysis found common viral pathogens apparently linked to several of the most significant clusters. Reports described diagnosis of cytomegalovirus status by the classifier as highly specific and sensitive.

The PCR ran on 60 Vbeta and 13 Jbeta primers. Profiling relied on immunoSEQ multiplex PCR, and the TCRdb table lists in-frame clones only, not all of them. The sample yields about 150,000 clones, about three quarters seen once. This CDR3 comprises 14 residues. Germline V gene lookup returns CDR1 SGHTA and CDR2 FQGNSA. Trimming pared 1 base from V and 5 bases from J, leaving 8 bases between. This TCR was recovered from a woman in her forties or fifties in good health and CMV-seropositive. This sequence joins TRBV7-2 and TRBJ2-2; possible D gene TRBD2, 5 bases. Sequenced sample: PBMCs. The CDR3 DNA reads as TGTGCCAGCAGCTTAGGGGGAGTGACCGGGGAGCTGTTTTTT. Its translation: CASSLGGVTGELFF.